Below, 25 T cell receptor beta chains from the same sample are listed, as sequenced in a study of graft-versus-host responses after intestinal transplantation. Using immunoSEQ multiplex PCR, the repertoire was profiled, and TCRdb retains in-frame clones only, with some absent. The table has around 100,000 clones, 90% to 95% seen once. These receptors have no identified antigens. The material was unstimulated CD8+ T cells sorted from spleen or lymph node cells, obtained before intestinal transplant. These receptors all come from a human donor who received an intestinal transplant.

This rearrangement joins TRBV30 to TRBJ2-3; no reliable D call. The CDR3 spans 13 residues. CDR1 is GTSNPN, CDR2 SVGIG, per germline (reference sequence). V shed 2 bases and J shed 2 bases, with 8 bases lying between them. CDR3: CAWSPFITDTQYF. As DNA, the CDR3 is TGTGCCTGGAGTCCATTTATCACAGATACGCAGTATTTT.

CDR3 loop: CASSFQMNTEAFF. CDR3 DNA: TGTGCCAGCAGCTTTCAAATGAACACTGAAGCTTTCTTT. The chain links TRBV7-9 to TRBJ1-1; D call uncertain. The CDR3 is 13 residues long. In germline, CDR1 is SEHNR, CDR2 FQNEAQ (reference sequence). The V end lost 3 bases, the J end lost 0 bases, and 5 bases lay between the germline ends.

The CDR3 spells CASIHEGEQFF. The CDR3 DNA reads TGTGCCAGCATCCATGAAGGTGAGCAGTTCTTC. This rearrangement joins TRBV2 to TRBJ2-1; D uncertain. With 7 bases removed from V and 9 bases from J, the gap between germline ends came to 10 bases. The CDR3 has 11 residues. The germline V gene encodes CDR1 SNHLY and CDR2 FYNNEI.

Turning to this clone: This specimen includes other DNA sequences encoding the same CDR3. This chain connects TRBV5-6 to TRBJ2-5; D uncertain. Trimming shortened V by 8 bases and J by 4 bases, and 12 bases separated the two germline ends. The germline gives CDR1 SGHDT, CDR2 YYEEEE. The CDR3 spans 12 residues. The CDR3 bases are TGTGCCAGTACCGCGTGGGGAGAGACCCAGTACTTC. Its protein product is CASTAWGETQYF.

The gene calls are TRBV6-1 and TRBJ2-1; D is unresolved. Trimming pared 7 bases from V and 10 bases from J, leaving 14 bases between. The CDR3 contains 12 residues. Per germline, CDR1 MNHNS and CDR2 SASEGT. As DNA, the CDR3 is TGTGCCAGCAAGTCCCCCTACCCCGAGCAGTTCTTC. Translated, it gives CASKSPYPEQFF.

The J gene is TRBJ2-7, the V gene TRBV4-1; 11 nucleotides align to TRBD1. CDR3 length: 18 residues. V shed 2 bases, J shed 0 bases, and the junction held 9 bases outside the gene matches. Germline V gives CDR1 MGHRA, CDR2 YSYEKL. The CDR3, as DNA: TGCGCCAGCAGCCAACCCCTCGGGGGGACAGGGGGCTCCTACGAGCAGTACTTC. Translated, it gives CASSQPLGGTGGSYEQYF.

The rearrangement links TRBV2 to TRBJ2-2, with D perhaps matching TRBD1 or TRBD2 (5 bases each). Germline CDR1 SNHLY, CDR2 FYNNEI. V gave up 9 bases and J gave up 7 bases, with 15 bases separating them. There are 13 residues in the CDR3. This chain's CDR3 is CASLGQGVGELFF. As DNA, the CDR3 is TGTGCCAGTTTGGGGCAGGGAGTCGGGGAGCTGTTTTTT.

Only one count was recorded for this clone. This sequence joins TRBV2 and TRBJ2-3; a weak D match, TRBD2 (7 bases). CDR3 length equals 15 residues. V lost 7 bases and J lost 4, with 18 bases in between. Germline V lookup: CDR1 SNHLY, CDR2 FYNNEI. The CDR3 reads CASTQNRGGSDTQYF. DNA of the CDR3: TGTGCCAGCACCCAAAATAGGGGGGGGTCAGATACGCAGTATTTT.

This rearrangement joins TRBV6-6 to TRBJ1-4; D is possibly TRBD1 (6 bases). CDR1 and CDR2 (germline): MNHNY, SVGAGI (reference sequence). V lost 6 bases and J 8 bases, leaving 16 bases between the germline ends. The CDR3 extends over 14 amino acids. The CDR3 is CASSPDRLGEKLFF. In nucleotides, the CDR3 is TGTGCCAGCAGCCCCGACAGGTTGGGCGAAAAACTGTTTTTT.

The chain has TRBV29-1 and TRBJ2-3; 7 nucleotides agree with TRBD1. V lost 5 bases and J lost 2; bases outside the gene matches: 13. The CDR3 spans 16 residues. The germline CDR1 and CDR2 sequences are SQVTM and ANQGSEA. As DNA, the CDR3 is TGCAGCGTTACCCCCGACGGACAGGCGCCCACAGATACGCAGTATTTT. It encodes CSVTPDGQAPTDTQYF.

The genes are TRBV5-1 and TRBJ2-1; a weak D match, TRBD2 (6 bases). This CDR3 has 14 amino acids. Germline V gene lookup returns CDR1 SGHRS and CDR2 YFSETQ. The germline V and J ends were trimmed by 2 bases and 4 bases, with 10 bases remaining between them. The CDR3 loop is CASSLREAYNEQFF. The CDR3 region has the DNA TGCGCCAGCAGCTTAAGGGAGGCGTACAATGAGCAGTTCTTC.

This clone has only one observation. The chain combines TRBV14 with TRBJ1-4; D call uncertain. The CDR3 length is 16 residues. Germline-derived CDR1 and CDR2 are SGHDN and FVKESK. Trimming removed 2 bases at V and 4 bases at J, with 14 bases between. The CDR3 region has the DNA TGTGCCAGCAGCCAATTCACGACCGCGAATAATGAAAAACTGTTTTTT. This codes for CASSQFTTANNEKLFF.

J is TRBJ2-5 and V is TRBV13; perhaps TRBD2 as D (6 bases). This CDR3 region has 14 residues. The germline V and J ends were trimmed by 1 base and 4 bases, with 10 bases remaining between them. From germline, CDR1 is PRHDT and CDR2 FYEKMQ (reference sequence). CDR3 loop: CASSLDTGLETQYF. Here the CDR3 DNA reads TGTGCCAGCAGCTTAGACACGGGACTAGAGACCCAGTACTTC. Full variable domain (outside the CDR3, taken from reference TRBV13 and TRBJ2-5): AAGVIQSPRHLIKEKRETATLKCYPIPRHDTVYWYQQGPGQDPQFLISFYEKMQSDKGSIPDRFSAQQFSDYHSELNMSSLELGDSALYFCASSLDTGLETQYFGPGTRLLVL.

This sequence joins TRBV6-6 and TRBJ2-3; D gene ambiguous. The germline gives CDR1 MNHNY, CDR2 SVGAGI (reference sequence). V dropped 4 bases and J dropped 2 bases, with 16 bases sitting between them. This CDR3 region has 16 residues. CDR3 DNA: TGTGCCAGCAGTTCCGCCTATAGTGCGCTCACAGATACGCAGTATTTT. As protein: CASSSAYSALTDTQYF.

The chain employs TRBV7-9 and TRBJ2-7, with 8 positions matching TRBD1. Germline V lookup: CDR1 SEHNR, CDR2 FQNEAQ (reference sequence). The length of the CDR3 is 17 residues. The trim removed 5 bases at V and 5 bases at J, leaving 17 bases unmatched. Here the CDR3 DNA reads TGTGCCAGCAGCCCTCCACAATCGACAGGGGTTCGCAACGAGCAGTACTTC. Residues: CASSPPQSTGVRNEQYF.

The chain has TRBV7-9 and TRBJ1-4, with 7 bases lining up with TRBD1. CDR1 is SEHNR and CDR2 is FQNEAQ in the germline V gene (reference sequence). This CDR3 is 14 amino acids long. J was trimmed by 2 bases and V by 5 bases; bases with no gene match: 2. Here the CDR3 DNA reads TGTGCCAGCAGCCCGACAGGGACTAATGAAAAACTGTTTTTT. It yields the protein CASSPTGTNEKLFF.

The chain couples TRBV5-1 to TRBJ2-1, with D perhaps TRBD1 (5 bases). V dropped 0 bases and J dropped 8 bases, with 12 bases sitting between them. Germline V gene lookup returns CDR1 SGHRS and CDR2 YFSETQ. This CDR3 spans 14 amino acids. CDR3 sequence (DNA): TGCGCCAGCAGCTTGGAGGGGTCTATGGATGAGCAGTTCTTC. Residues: CASSLEGSMDEQFF.

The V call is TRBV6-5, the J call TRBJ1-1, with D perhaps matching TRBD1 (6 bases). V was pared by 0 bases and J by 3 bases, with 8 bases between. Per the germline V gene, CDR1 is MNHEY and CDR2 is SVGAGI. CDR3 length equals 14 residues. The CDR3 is CASSYSWTDTEAFF. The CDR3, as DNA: TGTGCCAGCAGTTACTCCTGGACAGACACTGAAGCTTTCTTT.

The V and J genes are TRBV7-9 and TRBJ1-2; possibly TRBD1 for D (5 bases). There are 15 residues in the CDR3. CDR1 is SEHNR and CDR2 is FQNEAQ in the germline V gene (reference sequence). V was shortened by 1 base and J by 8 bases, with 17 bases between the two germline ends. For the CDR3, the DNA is TGTGCCAGCAGCTTAGGACGACCGGGGGGTCGGGGCTACACCTTC. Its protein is CASSLGRPGGRGYTF.

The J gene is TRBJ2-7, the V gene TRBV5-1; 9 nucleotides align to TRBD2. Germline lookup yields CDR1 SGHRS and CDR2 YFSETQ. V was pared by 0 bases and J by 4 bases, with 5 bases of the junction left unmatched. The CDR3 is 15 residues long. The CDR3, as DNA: TGCGCCAGCAGCTTGGGCGGGGGGGCGACTTACGAGCAGTACTTC. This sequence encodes CASSLGGGATYEQYF.

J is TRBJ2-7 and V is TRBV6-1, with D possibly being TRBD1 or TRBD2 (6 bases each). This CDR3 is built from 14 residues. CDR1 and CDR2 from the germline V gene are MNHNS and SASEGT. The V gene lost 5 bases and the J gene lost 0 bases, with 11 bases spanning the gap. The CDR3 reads CASSLGGSSYEQYF. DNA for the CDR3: TGTGCCAGCAGTTTGGGGGGCAGCTCCTACGAGCAGTACTTC.

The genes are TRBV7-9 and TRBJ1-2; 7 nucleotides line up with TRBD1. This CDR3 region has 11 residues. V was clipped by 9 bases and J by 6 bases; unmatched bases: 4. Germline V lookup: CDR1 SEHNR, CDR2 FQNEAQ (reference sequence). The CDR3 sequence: CASVTGDGYTF. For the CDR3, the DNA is TGTGCCAGTGTTACAGGGGATGGCTACACCTTC.

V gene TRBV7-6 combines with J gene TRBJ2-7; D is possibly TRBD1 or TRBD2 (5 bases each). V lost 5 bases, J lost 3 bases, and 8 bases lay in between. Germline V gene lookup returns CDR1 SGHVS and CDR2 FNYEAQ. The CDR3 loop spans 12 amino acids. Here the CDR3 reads CASSGGGYEQYF. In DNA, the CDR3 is TGTGCCAGCAGCGGTGGGGGCTACGAGCAGTACTTC.

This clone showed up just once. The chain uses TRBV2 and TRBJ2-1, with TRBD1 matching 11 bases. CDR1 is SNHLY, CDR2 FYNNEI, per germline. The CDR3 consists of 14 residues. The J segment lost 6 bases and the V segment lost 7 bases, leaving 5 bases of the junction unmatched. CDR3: CASTGTGGGNEQFF. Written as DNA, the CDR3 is TGTGCCAGCACCGGGACAGGGGGTGGCAATGAGCAGTTCTTC. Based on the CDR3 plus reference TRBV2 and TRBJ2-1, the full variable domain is EPEVTQTPSHQVTQMGQEVILRCVPISNHLYFYWYRQILGQKVEFLVSFYNNEISEKSEIFDDQFSVERPDGSNFTLKIRSTKLEDSAMYFCASTGTGGGNEQFFGPGTRLTVL.

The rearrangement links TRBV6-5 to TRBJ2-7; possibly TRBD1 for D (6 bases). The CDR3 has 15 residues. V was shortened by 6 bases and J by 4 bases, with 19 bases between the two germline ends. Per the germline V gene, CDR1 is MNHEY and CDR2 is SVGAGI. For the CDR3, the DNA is TGTGCCAGCAGCCCGAAACAGGGTAGCCCATACGAGCAGTACTTC. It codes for CASSPKQGSPYEQYF.